The 17 T cell receptor beta chains presented below share a single source sample, sequenced in a study of blood T cell repertoires in COVID-19. The protocol was immunoSEQ multiplex PCR, while the TCRdb copy is restricted to in-frame clones and leaves out a portion. In the table there are fewer than 100,000 clones, 91% of which are singletons. The sample taken for sequencing was peripheral blood. The receptor set was obtained from a woman aged 45-65 years in a cohort sampled during active COVID-19.

This sequence joins TRBV7-3 and TRBJ2-4; 9 bases are shared with TRBD2. Trimming at V came to 4 bases and at J to 4 bases, leaving 14 bases not matched to a gene. Germline CDR1 and CDR2: SGHTA and FQGTGA. This CDR3 is 18 amino acids long. For the CDR3, the DNA is TGTGCCAGCAGCTCGATACCAGGACCAGCGGGAGGAAAAAACATTCAGTACTTC. Translating gives CASSSIPGPAGGKNIQYF.

The chain links TRBV29-1 to TRBJ1-1; no definite D call. Germline lookup yields CDR1 SQVTM and CDR2 ANQGSEA. The CDR3 runs to 13 residues. V was shortened by 4 bases and J by 3 bases, with 12 bases between the two germline ends. The CDR3 DNA reads TGCAGCGTTGGGTGGCGGTCTGACACTGAAGCTTTCTTT. It specifies CSVGWRSDTEAFF.

This clone was seen just once. The chain employs TRBV5-1 and TRBJ1-2; perhaps TRBD1 as D (6 bases). V lost 2 bases and J 8 bases, leaving 19 bases between the germline ends. Germline V CDR1 and CDR2: SGHRS, YFSETQ. This CDR3 spans 15 amino acids. The CDR3 reads CASSLGIQGIEGYTF. CDR3 nucleotides: TGCGCCAGCAGCTTAGGGATACAGGGTATTGAAGGCTACACCTTC.

This clone showed up just once. The chain recombines TRBV6-4 with TRBJ2-5, with 9 nucleotides matching TRBD2. With V trimmed by 3 bases and J by 4 bases, 9 bases remained unmatched. CDR3 length: 16 residues. The germline gives CDR1 MRHNA, CDR2 SNTAGT. The CDR3 sequence: CASSEVAGAASETQYF. CDR3 coding DNA: TGTGCCAGCAGTGAGGTAGCGGGAGCCGCCTCAGAGACCCAGTACTTC.

This clone was seen a single time. CDR3 DNA sequence: TGTGCCAGCAGCTTAAGTCGGGTAGGCTCTGGGGCCAACGTCCTGACTTTC. This encodes CASSLSRVGSGANVLTF. The chain uses TRBV7-2 and TRBJ2-6, with no clear D. In germline, CDR1 is SGHTA, CDR2 FQGNSA. The CDR3 consists of 17 residues. The V and J ends lost 2 bases and 0 bases respectively, with 11 bases between them.

J is TRBJ2-7 and V is TRBV27; possibly TRBD1 for D (5 bases). This CDR3 has 15 residues. In germline, CDR1 is MNHEY, CDR2 SMNVEV (reference sequence). V lost 3 bases to trimming and J lost 2 bases, with 14 bases between them. Here the CDR3 reads CASSLSRVSTYEQYF. The CDR3 bases are TGTGCCAGCAGTTTGAGCAGGGTTTCCACCTACGAGCAGTACTTC.

The genes are TRBV12-5 and TRBJ2-3; a weak D match, TRBD2 (5 bases). Germline-derived CDR1 and CDR2 are LGHNT and FRNRAP. The CDR3 is 14 residues long. Trimming cost V 5 bases and J 8 bases, with 17 bases left between them. The CDR3 sequence: CASGEGTLGGTQYF. CDR3 bases: TGTGCTAGTGGTGAGGGAACTTTGGGTGGTACGCAGTATTTT.

This chain joins TRBV3-1 (or the pseudogene TRBV3-2) and TRBJ2-3; no definite D call. The CDR3 is 13 residues long. Germline-derived CDR1 and CDR2 are LGHDT and YNNKEL (reference sequence). V dropped 1 base and J dropped 0 bases, with 2 bases sitting between them. CDR3 coding DNA: TGTGCCAGCAGCCAAGCGAGCACAGATACGCAGTATTTT. Translation gives CASSQASTDTQYF.

The chain uses TRBV28 and TRBJ1-1, with no clear D. V lost 3 bases, J lost 0 bases, and 8 bases lay in between. Per germline, CDR1 MDHEN and CDR2 SYDVKM. CDR3 length: 14 residues. The CDR3 sequence: CASSFRVLNTEAFF. CDR3 in DNA: TGTGCCAGCAGTTTCCGGGTTCTGAACACTGAAGCTTTCTTT. The entire variable domain, with the rest obtained from reference TRBV28 and TRBJ1-1, is as follows: DVKVTQSSRYLVKRTGEKVFLECVQDMDHENMFWYRQDPGLGLRLIYFSYDVKMKEKGDIPEGYSVSREKKERFSLILESASTNQTSMYLCASSFRVLNTEAFFGQGTRLTVV.

The J gene is TRBJ1-2, the V gene TRBV6-2 or TRBV6-3; TRBD1 is a possible D gene (5 bases). The CDR3 extends over 12 amino acids. The germline gives CDR1 MNHEY, CDR2 SVGEGT. V lost 2 bases to trimming and J lost 9 bases, with 10 bases between them. DNA for the CDR3: TGTGCCAGCAGTTACGAAGGGGCTAGCTACACCTTC. It is translated as CASSYEGASYTF.

This chain joins TRBV11-2 and TRBJ2-3; 7 bases agree with TRBD1. The CDR3 loop spans 13 amino acids. Germline CDR1 reads SGHAT; CDR2 reads FQNNGV. The ends lost 5 bases at V and 8 bases at J; junction bases unmatched: 7. CDR3 in DNA: TGTGCCAGCAGCACGGGGACAGTTTTTACGCAGTATTTT. Residues: CASSTGTVFTQYF.

CDR3 protein: CAWSASDRAAGYTF. The CDR3 nucleotides read TGTGCCTGGAGTGCGAGCGATCGAGCTGCTGGCTACACCTTC. The chain links TRBV30 to TRBJ1-2; D ambiguous. V was trimmed by 1 base and J by 7 bases, leaving 16 bases between them. CDR1 is GTSNPN and CDR2 is SVGIG in the germline V gene (reference sequence). The CDR3 spans 14 residues.

The chain has TRBV5-4 and TRBJ1-2; TRBD1 matches 7 bases. Germline V gene sequence: CDR1 SGHNT, CDR2 YYREEE (reference sequence). The CDR3 is 16 residues long. Losses at the gene ends were 3 bases for V and 1 base for J; bases not matched to a gene: 9. CDR3 DNA: TGTGCCAGCAGCTCCCCAAACAGGGGCAGTAACTATGGCTACACCTTC. This codes for CASSSPNRGSNYGYTF.

The V call is TRBV7-8, the J call TRBJ1-2; unclear D gene. V shed 5 bases and J shed 9 bases, with 19 bases lying between them. Germline V gene sequence: CDR1 SGHVS, CDR2 FQNEAQ. CDR3 length equals 14 residues. The DNA for the CDR3 is TGTGCCAGCAGCCCAGCAACGGGTCGTCGTAGCTACACCTTC. Translation: CASSPATGRRSYTF. Looking up the rest from reference TRBV7-8 and TRBJ1-2 gives the full variable domain: GAGVSQSPRYKVAKRGQDVALRCDPISGHVSLFWYQQALGQGPEFLTYFQNEAQLDKSGLPSDRFFAERPEGSVSTLKIQRTQQEDSAVYLCASSPATGRRSYTFGSGTRLTVV.

The gene calls are TRBV12-3 or TRBV12-4 and TRBJ2-5; the D is unclear. V was pared by 4 bases and J by 6 bases, with 9 bases between. The CDR3 runs 12 residues. The CDR3 reads CASSSQVKTQYF. The CDR3 DNA follows: TGTGCCAGCAGTTCCCAGGTGAAGACCCAGTACTTC.

This chain joins TRBV29-1 and TRBJ2-7; TRBD1 matches 7 bases. The CDR3 length is 13 residues. Germline values: CDR1 SQVTM, CDR2 ANQGSEA. The ends lost 7 bases at V and 5 bases at J; junction bases unmatched: 11. The CDR3 coding sequence is TGCAGCGCCAGCCGGACAGGTCAAAACGAGCAGTACTTC. This translates into CSASRTGQNEQYF.

The V gene is TRBV2, the J gene TRBJ2-7, with TRBD2 matching 8 bases. Germline V CDR1 and CDR2: SNHLY, FYNNEI. The J segment lost 7 bases and the V segment lost 5 bases, leaving 10 bases of the junction unmatched. The CDR3 totals 14 residues. CDR3 sequence (DNA): TGTGCCAGCAGTCCCGGGGACGGGAGGGGGGAGCAGTACTTC. Encoded protein: CASSPGDGRGEQYF. Full variable domain (missing parts from reference TRBV2 and TRBJ2-7): EPEVTQTPSHQVTQMGQEVILRCVPISNHLYFYWYRQILGQKVEFLVSFYNNEISEKSEIFDDQFSVERPDGSNFTLKIRSTKLEDSAMYFCASSPGDGRGEQYFGPGTRLTVT.